These 5 T cell receptor beta chains came from one sample sequenced in a study of graft-versus-host responses after intestinal transplantation. The antigens for these receptors are not known. The repertoire was sequenced with immunoSEQ multiplex PCR; TCRdb's copy has only in-frame clones and lacks some. The table records over 120,000 clones, about 90% of them present only once. Sample: unstimulated CD4+ T cells sorted from spleen or lymph node cells, taken before intestinal transplant. These receptors were taken from a human donor who received an intestinal transplant.

The chain combines TRBV6-4 with TRBJ1-1; D not certain. The V gene's germline CDR1 is MRHNA and CDR2 SNTAGT. V was clipped by 0 bases and J by 0 bases, with 2 bases between them. This CDR3 region has 13 residues. The CDR3 coding sequence is TGTGCCAGCAGTGACTCTTTGAACACTGAAGCTTTCTTT. Translating it yields CASSDSLNTEAFF.

This chain connects TRBV19 to TRBJ1-2; 7 bases line up with TRBD1. The CDR3 length is 12 residues. CDR1 is LNHDA and CDR2 is SQIVND in the germline V gene (reference sequence). Trimming cost V 4 bases and J 6 bases; bases outside gene matches: 2. The CDR3 nucleotides read TGTGCCAGTAGTACGACAGGGAATGGCTACACCTTC. Its translation: CASSTTGNGYTF.

This clone was seen a single time. The J gene is TRBJ1-2, the V gene TRBV7-8, with D unresolved. The germline V and J ends were trimmed by 7 bases and 4 bases, with 22 bases remaining between them. The CDR3 spans 16 residues. In germline, CDR1 is SGHVS, CDR2 FQNEAQ. The CDR3 here is CASTQGPADFGYGYTF. Written as DNA, the CDR3 is TGTGCCAGCACCCAAGGTCCCGCTGACTTCGGCTATGGCTACACCTTC.

The count of this clone is one. V usage is TRBV4-1 and J usage is TRBJ2-4, with 9 bases identical to TRBD1. V lost 1 base to trimming and J lost 8 bases; unmatched junction nucleotides: 3. The CDR3 extends over 14 amino acids. Germline CDR1 is MGHRA and CDR2 is YSYEKL. The CDR3 DNA sequence: TGCGCCAGCAGCCAAGGGGACAGGGTGGACATTCAGTACTTC. It codes for CASSQGDRVDIQYF.

The chain combines TRBV7-8 with TRBJ2-7; 13 bases agree with TRBD2. This CDR3 is 13 amino acids long. V shed 7 bases and J 7 bases; nucleotides not matched to a gene: 4. Germline V lookup: CDR1 SGHVS, CDR2 FQNEAQ. CDR3 sequence (DNA): TGTGCCAGCACGACTAGCGGGAGGTTTGAGCAGTACTTC. Encoded protein: CASTTSGRFEQYF.